This T cell receptor beta chain derives from a study of Ad26.COV2.S vaccination and SARS-CoV-2 variants. Profiled with immunoSEQ multiplex PCR; TCRdb holds only in-frame clones, not every one. The sample holds 350,000 to 550,000 clones; roughly nine tenths are singletons and the top ten take 2.5% to 3%. The treatment here: roughly 19 received Ad26.COV2.S at low or high dose, single or two shots; roughly five received placebo; per-sample allocation not given. All samples were drawn on day 63, counting from the first vaccine or placebo injection. This CDR3 has 16 amino acids. V was shortened by 3 bases and J by 3 bases, with 14 bases between the two germline ends. Germline V lookup: CDR1 LGHDT, CDR2 YNNKEL (reference sequence).

The TCR was taken from a person aged 18-65 years who received the Ad26.COV2.S COVID-19 vaccine or a placebo. The chain couples TRBV3-1 (or the pseudogene TRBV3-2) to TRBJ1-4, with unresolved D. Specimen: peripheral blood, collected in a trial of Ad26.COV2.S vaccine versus placebo. The CDR3 DNA reads as TGTGCCAGCAGCCAGTTGAAGCCCAGCGCTAATGAAAAACTGTTTTTT. It codes for CASSQLKPSANEKLFF.